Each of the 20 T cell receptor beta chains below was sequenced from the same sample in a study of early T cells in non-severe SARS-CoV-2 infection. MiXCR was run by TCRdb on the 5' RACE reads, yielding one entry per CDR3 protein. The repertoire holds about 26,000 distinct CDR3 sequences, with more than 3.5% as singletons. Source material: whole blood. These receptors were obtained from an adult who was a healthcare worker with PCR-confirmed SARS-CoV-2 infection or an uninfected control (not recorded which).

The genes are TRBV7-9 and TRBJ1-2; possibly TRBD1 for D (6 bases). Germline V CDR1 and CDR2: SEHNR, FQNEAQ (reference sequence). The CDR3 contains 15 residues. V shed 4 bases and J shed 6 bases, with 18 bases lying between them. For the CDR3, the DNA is TGTGCCAGCAGCTCAGACAGGACGGGGAAGAATGGCTACACCTTC. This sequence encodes CASSSDRTGKNGYTF. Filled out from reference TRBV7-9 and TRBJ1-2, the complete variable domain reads DTGVSQNPRHKITKRGQNVTFRCDPISEHNRLYWYRQTLGQGPEFLTYFQNEAQLEKSRLLSDRFSAERPKGSFSTLEIQRTEQGDSAMYLCASSSDRTGKNGYTFGSGTRLTVV.

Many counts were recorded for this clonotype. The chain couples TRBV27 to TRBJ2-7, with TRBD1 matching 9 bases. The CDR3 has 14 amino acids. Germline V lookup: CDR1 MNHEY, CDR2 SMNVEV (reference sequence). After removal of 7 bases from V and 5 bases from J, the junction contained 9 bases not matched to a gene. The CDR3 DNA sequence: TGTGCCAGCAATGGAGGAACAGGGGGCGACGAGCAGTACTTC. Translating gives CASNGGTGGDEQYF.

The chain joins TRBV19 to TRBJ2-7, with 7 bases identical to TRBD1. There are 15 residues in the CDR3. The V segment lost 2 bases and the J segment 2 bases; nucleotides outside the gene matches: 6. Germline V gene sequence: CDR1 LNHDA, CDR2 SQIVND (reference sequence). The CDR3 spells CASSISSGGTYEQYF. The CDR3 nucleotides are TGTGCCAGTAGTATAAGTTCAGGGGGAACCTACGAGCAGTACTTC.

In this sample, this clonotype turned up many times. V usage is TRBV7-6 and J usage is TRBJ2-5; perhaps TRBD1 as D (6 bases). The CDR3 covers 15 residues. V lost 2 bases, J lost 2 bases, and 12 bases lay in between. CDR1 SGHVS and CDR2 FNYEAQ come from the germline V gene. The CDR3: CASSLSRGSQETQYF. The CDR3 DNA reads TGTGCCAGCAGCTTAAGCAGGGGCTCACAAGAGACCCAGTACTTC.

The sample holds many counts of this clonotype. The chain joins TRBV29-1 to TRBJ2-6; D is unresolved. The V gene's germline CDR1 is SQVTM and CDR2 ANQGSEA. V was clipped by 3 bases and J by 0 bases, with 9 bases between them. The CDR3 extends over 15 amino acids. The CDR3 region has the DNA TGCAGCGTTGATTCAAAAGGCTCTGGGGCCAACGTCCTGACTTTC. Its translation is CSVDSKGSGANVLTF.

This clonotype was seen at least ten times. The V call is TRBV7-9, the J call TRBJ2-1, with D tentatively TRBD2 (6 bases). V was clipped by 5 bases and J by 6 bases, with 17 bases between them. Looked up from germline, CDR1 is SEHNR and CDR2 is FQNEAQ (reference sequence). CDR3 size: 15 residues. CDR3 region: CASSPKFRLGNEQFF. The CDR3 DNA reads TGTGCCAGCAGCCCAAAATTCAGACTAGGCAATGAGCAGTTCTTC.

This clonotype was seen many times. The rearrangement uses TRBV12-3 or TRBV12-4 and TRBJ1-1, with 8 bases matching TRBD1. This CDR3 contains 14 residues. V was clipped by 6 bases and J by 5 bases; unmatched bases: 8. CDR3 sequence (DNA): TGTGCCAGCAGCCCCCAGGGGGCGGTTACTGAAGCTTTCTTT. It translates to CASSPQGAVTEAFF.

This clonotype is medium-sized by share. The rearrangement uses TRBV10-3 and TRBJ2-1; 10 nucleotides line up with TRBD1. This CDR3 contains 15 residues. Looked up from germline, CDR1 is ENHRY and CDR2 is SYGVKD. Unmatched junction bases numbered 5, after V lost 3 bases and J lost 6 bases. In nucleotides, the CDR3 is TGTGCCATCAGTGAAGGGGACAGGGGTCGCAATGAGCAGTTCTTC. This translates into CAISEGDRGRNEQFF.

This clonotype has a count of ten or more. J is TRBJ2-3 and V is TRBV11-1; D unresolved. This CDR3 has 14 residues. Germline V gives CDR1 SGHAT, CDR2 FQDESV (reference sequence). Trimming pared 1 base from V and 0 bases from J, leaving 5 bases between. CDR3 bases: TGTGCCAGCAGCTTAGGGCGTAGCACAGATACGCAGTATTTT. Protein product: CASSLGRSTDTQYF.

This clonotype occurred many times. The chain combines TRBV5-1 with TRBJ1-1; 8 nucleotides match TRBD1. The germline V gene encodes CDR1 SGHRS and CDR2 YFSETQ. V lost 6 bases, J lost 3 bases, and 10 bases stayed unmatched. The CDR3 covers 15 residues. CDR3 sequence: CASTPQGAGHTEAFF. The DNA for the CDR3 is TGCGCCAGCACACCCCAGGGGGCTGGGCACACTGAAGCTTTCTTT. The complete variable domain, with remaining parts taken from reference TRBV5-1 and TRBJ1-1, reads KAGVTQTPRYLIKTRGQQVTLSCSPISGHRSVSWYQQTPGQGLQFLFEYFSETQRNKGNFPGRFSGRQFSNSRSEMNVSTLELGDSALYLCASTPQGAGHTEAFFGQGTRLTVV.

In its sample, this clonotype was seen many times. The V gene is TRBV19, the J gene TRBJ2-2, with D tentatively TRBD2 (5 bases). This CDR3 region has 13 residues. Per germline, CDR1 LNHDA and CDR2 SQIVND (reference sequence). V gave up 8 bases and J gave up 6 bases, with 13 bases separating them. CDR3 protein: CASFYGVAGELFF. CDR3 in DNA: TGTGCCAGTTTTTACGGGGTCGCCGGGGAGCTGTTTTTT.

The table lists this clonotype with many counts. CDR3 in DNA: TGTGCCAGCAGCTTAGGACTCAAAAACATTCAGTACTTC. Translating it yields CASSLGLKNIQYF. V and J are TRBV7-2 and TRBJ2-4; D call uncertain. CDR1 is SGHTA, CDR2 FQGNSA, per germline. V lost 1 base, J lost 3 bases, and 4 bases lay in between. The CDR3 spans 13 residues.

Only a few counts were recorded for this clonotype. The CDR3 reads CASSPTGTMFGNTIYF. Here the CDR3 DNA reads TGCGCCAGCAGCCCCACAGGGACTATGTTCGGAAACACCATATATTTT. The V and J genes are TRBV5-1 and TRBJ1-3, with a tentative D call TRBD1 (6 bases). The V gene lost 4 bases and the J gene lost 4 bases, with 18 bases spanning the gap. Germline V lookup: CDR1 SGHRS, CDR2 YFSETQ. This CDR3 region has 16 residues.

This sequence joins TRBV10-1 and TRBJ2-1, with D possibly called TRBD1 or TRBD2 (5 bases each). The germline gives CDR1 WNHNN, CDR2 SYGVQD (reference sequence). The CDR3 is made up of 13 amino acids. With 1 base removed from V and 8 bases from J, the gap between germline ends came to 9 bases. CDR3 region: CASSEWGKDEQFF. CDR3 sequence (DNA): TGCGCCAGCAGTGAGTGGGGGAAGGATGAGCAGTTCTTC.

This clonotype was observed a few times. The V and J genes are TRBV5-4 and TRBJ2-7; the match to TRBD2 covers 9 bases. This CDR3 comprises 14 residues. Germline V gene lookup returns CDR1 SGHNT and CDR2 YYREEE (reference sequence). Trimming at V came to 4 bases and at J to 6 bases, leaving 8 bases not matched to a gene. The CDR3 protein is CASSRPGLAAEQYF. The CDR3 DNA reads TGTGCCAGCAGCCGCCCGGGACTAGCCGCCGAGCAGTACTTC.

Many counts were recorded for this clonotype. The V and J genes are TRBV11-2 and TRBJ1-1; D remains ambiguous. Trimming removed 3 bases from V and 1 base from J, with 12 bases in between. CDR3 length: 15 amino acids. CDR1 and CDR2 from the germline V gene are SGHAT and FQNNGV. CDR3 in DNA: TGTGCCAGCAGCTTTTCTGATTTTCGGAACACTGAAGCTTTCTTT. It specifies CASSFSDFRNTEAFF.

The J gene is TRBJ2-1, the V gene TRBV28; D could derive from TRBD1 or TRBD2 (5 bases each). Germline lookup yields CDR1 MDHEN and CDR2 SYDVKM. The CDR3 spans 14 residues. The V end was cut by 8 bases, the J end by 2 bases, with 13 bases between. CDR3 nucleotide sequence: TGTGCCAGCGATGGGACCAATACCTACAATGAGCAGTTCTTC. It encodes CASDGTNTYNEQFF.

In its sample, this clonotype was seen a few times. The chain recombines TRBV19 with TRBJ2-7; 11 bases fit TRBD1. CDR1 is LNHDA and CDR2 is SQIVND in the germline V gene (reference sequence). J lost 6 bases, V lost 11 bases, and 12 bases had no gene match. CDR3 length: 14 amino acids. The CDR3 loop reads CASSPRTGGGEQYF. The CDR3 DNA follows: TGTGCCTCCTCCCCCCGGACAGGGGGCGGCGAGCAGTACTTC.

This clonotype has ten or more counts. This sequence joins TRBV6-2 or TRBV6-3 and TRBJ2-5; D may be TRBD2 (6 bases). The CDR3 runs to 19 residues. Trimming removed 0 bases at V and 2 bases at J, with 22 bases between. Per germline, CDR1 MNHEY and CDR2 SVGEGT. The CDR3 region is CASSYSALADLSGQETQYF. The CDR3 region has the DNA TGTGCCAGCAGTTACTCAGCCTTAGCGGACCTTTCCGGACAAGAGACCCAGTACTTC.

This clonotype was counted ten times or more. The CDR3 is CASSQSRTGETGEQYF. CDR3 DNA sequence: TGTGCCAGCAGCCAATCTCGGACAGGGGAAACTGGCGAGCAGTACTTC. This rearrangement joins TRBV3-1 to TRBJ2-7; 9 bases line up with TRBD1. This CDR3 spans 16 amino acids. With V trimmed by 2 bases and J by 6 bases, 11 bases remained unmatched. Germline-derived CDR1 and CDR2 are LGHDT and YNNKEL (reference sequence).